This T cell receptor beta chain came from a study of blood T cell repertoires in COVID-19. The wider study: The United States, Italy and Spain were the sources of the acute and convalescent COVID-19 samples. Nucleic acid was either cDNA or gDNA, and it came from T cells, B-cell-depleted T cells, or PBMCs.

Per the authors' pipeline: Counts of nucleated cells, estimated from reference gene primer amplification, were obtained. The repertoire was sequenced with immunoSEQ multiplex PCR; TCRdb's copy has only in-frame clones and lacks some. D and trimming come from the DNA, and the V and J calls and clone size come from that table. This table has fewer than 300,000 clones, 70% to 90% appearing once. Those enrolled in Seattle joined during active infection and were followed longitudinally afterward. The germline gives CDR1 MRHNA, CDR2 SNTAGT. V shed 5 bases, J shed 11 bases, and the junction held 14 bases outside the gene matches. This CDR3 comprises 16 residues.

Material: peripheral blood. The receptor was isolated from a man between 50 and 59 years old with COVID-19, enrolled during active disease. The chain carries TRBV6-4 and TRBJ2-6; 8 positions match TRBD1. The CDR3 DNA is TGTGCCAGCAGTATAGAGAGGACAGGGAGATTTGACGTCCTGACTTTC. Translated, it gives CASSIERTGRFDVLTF.